This record looks at one TCR beta chain sequence and its context. Possible read error: a much larger clone is one base away. This specimen belongs to a study of kidney transplant recipient with SARS-CoV-2 infection. TCRdb called the reads again in MiXCR, with one record for every CDR3 protein. The sample has about 250,000 distinct CDR3 sequences, under 30% seen once; the top ten hold more than 6.5%. The length of the CDR3 is 13 residues. Looked up from germline, CDR1 is MDHEN and CDR2 is SYDVKM. Sequenced here: a blood sample, sampled at baseline and on approximately day 120 from a kidney transplant recipient. The chain couples TRBV28 to TRBJ1-2; perhaps TRBD1 as D (5 bases). The sequence derives from a male patient younger than 45 who had COVID-19 and was a kidney transplant recipient. Some T cells may originate from the graft donor. The chain's CDR3 is CAVSDGGSYGYTF. The CDR3 DNA sequence: TGTGCTGTTTCGGACGGGGGGAGCTATGGCTACACCTTC.